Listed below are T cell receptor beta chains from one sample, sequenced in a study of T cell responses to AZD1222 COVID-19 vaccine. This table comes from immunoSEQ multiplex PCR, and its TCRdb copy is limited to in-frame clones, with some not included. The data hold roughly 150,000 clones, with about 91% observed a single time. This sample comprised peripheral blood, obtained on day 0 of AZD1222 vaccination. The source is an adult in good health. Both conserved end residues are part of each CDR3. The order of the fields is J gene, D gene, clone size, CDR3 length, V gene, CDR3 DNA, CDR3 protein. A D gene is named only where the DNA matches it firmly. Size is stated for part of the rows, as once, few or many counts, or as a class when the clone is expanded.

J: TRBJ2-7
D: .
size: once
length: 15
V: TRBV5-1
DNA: TGCGCCAGCAGCCCTCGCCAGATCGGAACCTACGAGCAGTACTTC
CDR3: CASSPRQIGTYEQYF

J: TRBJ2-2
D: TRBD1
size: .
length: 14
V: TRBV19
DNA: TGTGCCAGTAGTATAGATCAGGGGGTCGGGGAGCTGTTTTTT
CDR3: CASSIDQGVGELFF

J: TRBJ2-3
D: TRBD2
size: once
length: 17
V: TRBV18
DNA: TGTGCCAGCTCACGTAATAGCGGGGGGCCTAGCACAGATACGCAGTATTTT
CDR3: CASSRNSGGPSTDTQYF

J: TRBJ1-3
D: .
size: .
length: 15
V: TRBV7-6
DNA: TGTGCCAGCAGCTTAGATAGAGGGCCCGGAAACACCATATATTTT
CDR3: CASSLDRGPGNTIYF

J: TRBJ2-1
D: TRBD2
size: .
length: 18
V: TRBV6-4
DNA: TGTGCCAGCAGTGACTCTGTGACTAGCGGGGGAAGGAACAATGAGCAGTTCTTC
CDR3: CASSDSVTSGGRNNEQFF

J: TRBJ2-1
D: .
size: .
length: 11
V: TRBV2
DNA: TGTGCCAGCAGTGAGTACAATGAGCAGTTCTTC
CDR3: CASSEYNEQFF

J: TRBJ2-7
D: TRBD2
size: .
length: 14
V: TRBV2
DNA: TGTGCCAGCCTACGAGGGACTAGCGGGTTCGAGCAGTACTTC
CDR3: CASLRGTSGFEQYF

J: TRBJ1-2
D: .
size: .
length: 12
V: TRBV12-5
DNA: TGTGCTAGTGGTGAACATGGCTATGGCTACACCTTC
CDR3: CASGEHGYGYTF

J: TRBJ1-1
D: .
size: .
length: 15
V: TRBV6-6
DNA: TGTGCCAGCAGTGTGGACGAACGGATGAACACTGAAGCTTTCTTT
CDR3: CASSVDERMNTEAFF

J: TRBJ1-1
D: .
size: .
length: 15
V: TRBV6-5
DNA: TGTGCCAGCAGTTACTCCCGACTCGTCAACACTGAAGCTTTCTTT
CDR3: CASSYSRLVNTEAFF

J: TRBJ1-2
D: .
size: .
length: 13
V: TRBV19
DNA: TGTGCCAGTAGTATCGGGAAGATTCAGGGCTACACCTTC
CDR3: CASSIGKIQGYTF

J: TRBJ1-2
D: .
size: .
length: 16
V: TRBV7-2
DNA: TGTGCCAGCAGCAAAAGGCGAGGGCCGGGCGACTATGGCTACACCTTC
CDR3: CASSKRRGPGDYGYTF

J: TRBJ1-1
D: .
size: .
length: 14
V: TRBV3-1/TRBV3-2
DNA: TGTGCCAGCAGCCCGGAAAGGGGGAACACTGAAGCTTTCTTT
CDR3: CASSPERGNTEAFF

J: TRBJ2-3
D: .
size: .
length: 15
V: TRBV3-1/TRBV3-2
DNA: TGTGCCAGCAGCCTTGGGGCCCGGCCCGGAGATACGCAGTATTTT
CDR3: CASSLGARPGDTQYF

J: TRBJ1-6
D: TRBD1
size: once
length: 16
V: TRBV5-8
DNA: TGTGCCAGCAGACTCAGGGGGCGCGGGATTAATTCACCCCTCCACTTT
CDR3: CASRLRGRGINSPLHF

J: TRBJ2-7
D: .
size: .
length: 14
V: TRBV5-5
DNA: TGTGCCAGCAGCCTCACCCTTCTACGCCTGGAGCAGTACTTC
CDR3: CASSLTLLRLEQYF

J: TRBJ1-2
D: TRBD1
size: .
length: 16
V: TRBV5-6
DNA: TGTGCCAGCAGCGTCGACAGGGGGCGTTATGGCTATGGCTACACCTTC
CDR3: CASSVDRGRYGYGYTF

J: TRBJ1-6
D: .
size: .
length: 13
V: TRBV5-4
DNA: TGTGCCAGCAGCTTGTACGGGAATTGGTTCCTCCACTTT
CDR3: CASSLYGNWFLHF

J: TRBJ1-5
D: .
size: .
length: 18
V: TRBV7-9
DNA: TGTGCCAGCAGCCCTTTTGGGGACATTCCCGGCCCCAATCAGCCCCAGCATTTT
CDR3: CASSPFGDIPGPNQPQHF

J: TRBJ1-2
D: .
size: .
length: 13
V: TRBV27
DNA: TGTGCCAGCAGTTTTTTGGGGGACCCGGGCTACACCTTC
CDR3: CASSFLGDPGYTF

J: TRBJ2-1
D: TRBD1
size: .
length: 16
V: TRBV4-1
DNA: TGCGCCAGCAGCCTAGAAGGACAGGGGGCAAACAATGAGCAGTTCTTC
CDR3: CASSLEGQGANNEQFF

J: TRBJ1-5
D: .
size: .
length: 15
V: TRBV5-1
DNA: TGCGCCAGCAGCTTGTTCGCAGGAGTCAATCAGCCCCAGCATTTT
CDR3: CASSLFAGVNQPQHF

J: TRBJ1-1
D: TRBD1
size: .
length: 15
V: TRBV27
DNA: TGTGCCAGCACCAATCGACAGGGGTTGAACACTGAAGCTTTCTTT
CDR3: CASTNRQGLNTEAFF

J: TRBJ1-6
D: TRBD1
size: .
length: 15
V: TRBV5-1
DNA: TGCGCCAGCAGCTGGGGGACAGGAGAGAATTCACCCCTCCACTTT
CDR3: CASSWGTGENSPLHF

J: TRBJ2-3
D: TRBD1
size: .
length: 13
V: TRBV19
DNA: TGTGCCAGTACCACCGGGACAGGGAATACGCAGTATTTT
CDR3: CASTTGTGNTQYF

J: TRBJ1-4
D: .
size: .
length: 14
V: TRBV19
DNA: TGTGCCAGTAAACCCCAACCAACTAATGAAAAACTGTTTTTT
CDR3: CASKPQPTNEKLFF

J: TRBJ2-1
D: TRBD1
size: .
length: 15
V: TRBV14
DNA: TGTGCCAGCAGCCAGCCGGGACAGCACTACAATGAGCAGTTCTTC
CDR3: CASSQPGQHYNEQFF

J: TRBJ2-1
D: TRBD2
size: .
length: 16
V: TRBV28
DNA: TGTGCCAGCAGTTTTAGGACTAGCGGGATGGGGAATGAGCAGTTCTTC
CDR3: CASSFRTSGMGNEQFF

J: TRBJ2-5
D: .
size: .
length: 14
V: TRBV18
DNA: TGTGCCAGCTCACCGGACAGAATCCAAGAGACCCAGTACTTC
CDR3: CASSPDRIQETQYF

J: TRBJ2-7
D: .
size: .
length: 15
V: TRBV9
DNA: TGTGCCAGCAGCTCACTCCGGGACAAGGCCAACGAGCAGTACTTC
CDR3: CASSSLRDKANEQYF

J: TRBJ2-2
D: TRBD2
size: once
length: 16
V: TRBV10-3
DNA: TGTGCCATCAGTGAGCGGCTAGCGGAGAACACCGGGGAGCTGTTTTTT
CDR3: CAISERLAENTGELFF

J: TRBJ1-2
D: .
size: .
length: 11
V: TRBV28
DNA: TGTGCCAGCAGTTTAGGTGGGGTCGACACCTTC
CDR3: CASSLGGVDTF

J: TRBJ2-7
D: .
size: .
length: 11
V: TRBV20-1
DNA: TGCAGTGCTAGATCCTCTCTCGAGCAGTACTTC
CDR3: CSARSSLEQYF

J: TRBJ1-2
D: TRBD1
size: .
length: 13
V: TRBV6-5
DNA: TGTGCCAGCAAACAGACAGGGTTGAAAGGCTACACCTTC
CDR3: CASKQTGLKGYTF

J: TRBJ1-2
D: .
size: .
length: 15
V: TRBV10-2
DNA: TGCGCCAGCAGTGAGTCGGGCGACACCCCACCCGGCTACACCTTC
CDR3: CASSESGDTPPGYTF

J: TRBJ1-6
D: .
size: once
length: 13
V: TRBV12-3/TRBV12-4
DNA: TGTGCCAGCAGTGACAGGTTAAATTCACCCCTCCACTTT
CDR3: CASSDRLNSPLHF

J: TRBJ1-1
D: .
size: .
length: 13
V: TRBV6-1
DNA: TGTGCCAGCTGTGACAGGATGAACACTGAAGCTTTCTTT
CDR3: CASCDRMNTEAFF

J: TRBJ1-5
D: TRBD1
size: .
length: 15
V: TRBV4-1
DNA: TGCGCCAGCAGCCAGGGGACAGGCGATAATCAGCCCCAGCATTTT
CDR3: CASSQGTGDNQPQHF

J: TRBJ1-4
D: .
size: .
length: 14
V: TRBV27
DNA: TGTGCCAGCAGTTTCCGTCGTGGGGGAGAAAAACTGTTTTTT
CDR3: CASSFRRGGEKLFF

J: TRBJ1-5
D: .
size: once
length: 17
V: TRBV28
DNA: TGTGCCAGCAGTTATCCCTATGGGTCGAATAGCAATCAGCCCCAGCATTTT
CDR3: CASSYPYGSNSNQPQHF

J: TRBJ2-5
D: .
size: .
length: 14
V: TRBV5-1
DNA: TGCGCCAGCAGCTTGTTAACAGTCGGGGAGACCCAGTACTTC
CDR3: CASSLLTVGETQYF

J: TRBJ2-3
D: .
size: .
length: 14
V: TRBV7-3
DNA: TGTGCCAGCAGCTTAGTGGGGAGCACAGATACGCAGTATTTT
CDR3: CASSLVGSTDTQYF

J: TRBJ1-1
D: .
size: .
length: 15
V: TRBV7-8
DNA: TGTGCCAGCAGCTTTCCGGCGTCCCCGAACACTGAAGCTTTCTTT
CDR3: CASSFPASPNTEAFF

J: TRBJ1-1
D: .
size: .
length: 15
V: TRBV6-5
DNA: TGTGCCAGCGGCAGGGCGGTGTCAATGAACACTGAAGCTTTCTTT
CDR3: CASGRAVSMNTEAFF

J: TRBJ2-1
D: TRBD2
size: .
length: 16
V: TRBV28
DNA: TGTGCCAGCAGCCCGAGGACTAGCGGGAGAACCCATGAGCAGTTCTTC
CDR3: CASSPRTSGRTHEQFF

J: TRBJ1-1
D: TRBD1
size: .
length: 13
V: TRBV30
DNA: TGTGCCTGGGTCAGGGGGGAAGACGCTGAAGCTTTCTTT
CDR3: CAWVRGEDAEAFF

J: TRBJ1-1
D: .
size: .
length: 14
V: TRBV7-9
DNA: TGTGCCAGCAGCTACCGCGACGGGAACACTGAAGCTTTCTTT
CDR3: CASSYRDGNTEAFF